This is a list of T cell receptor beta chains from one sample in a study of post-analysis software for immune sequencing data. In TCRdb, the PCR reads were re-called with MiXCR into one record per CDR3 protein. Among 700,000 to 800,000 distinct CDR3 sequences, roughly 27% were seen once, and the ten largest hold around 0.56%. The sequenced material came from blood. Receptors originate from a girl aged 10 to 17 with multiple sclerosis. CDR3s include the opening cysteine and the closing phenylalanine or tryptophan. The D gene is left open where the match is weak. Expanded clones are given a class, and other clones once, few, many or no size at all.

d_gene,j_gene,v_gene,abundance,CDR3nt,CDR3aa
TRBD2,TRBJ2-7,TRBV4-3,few,TGCGCCAGCAGCCAGGCTAGCGGGAGAATTGGCGAGCAGTACTTC,CASSQASGRIGEQYF
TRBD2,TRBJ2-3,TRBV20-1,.,TGCAGTGCTAGTCGCCCTAGCGGCCTCCCTGATACGCAGTATTTT,CSASRPSGLPDTQYF
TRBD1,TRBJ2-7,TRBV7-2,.,TGTGCCAGCAGCGGGACCGGGACAGGGGTCTACGAGCAGTACTTC,CASSGTGTGVYEQYF
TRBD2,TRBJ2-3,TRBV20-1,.,TGCAGTGCCCCGGGACTAGCGGGAGGGCCTAGCACAGATACGCAGTATTTT,CSAPGLAGGPSTDTQYF
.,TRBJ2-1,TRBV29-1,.,TGCAGCGTTGACCGCAGGGGGGTCTCGAGCTCCTACAATGAGCAGTTCTTC,CSVDRRGVSSSYNEQFF
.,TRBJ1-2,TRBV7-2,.,TGTGCCAGCAGCCCCGACCCGGGGGAGTATGGCTACACCTTC,CASSPDPGEYGYTF
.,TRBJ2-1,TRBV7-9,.,TGTGCCAGCAGCTCCCCTAGTTGGGCGAACAATGAGCAGTTCTTC,CASSSPSWANNEQFF
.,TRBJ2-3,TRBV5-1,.,TGCGCCAGCAGCTTGGAAGGGTCGGAGAACACAGATACGCAGTATTTT,CASSLEGSENTDTQYF
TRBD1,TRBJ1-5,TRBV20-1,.,TGCAGTGCTAATCAGGGGGCGCCGAACAGCAATCAGCCCCAGCATTTT,CSANQGAPNSNQPQHF
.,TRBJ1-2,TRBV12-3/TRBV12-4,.,TGTGCCAGCAGTTTATCACCATATGGCTACACCTTC,CASSLSPYGYTF